Shown below are 27 T cell receptor beta chains from a single sample sequenced in a study of Graves' ophthalmopathy and Graves' hyperthyroidism. TCR beta CDR3 regions were amplified from RNA transcripts. Scientists carried out first-round RT-PCR using HTBI primers and then a second-round multiplex PCR. TCRdb re-analysed the multiplex PCR reads in MiXCR, keeping a single row per CDR3 protein. Of about 500,000 distinct CDR3 sequences in the sample, about 35% were seen once. Input material: peripheral blood or thyroid tissue (not recorded which). These receptors were collected from an adult man with Graves' hyperthyroidism.

This clonotype was observed many times. The rearrangement links TRBV7-8 to TRBJ2-2; no firm D call. Trimming left V 1 base short and J 6 bases short, with 9 bases between. Germline CDR1 and CDR2: SGHVS and FQNEAQ. This CDR3 has 14 amino acids. CDR3 region: CASSLVVRSGELFF. The CDR3 DNA reads TGTGCCAGCAGCTTAGTCGTCCGGTCCGGGGAGCTGTTTTTT.

Comments on this clonotype: With a much larger clone just one base away, this may be a read error. Lacking the conserved final phenylalanine or tryptophan, this CDR3 likely reflects a read error. V gene TRBV9 combines with J gene TRBJ2-5; 7 positions agree with TRBD2. Germline V CDR1 and CDR2: SGDLS, YYNGEE. V shed 1 base and J 5 bases; nucleotides not matched to a gene: 8. The CDR3 covers 15 residues. The CDR3: CASSVWGGLRETQYL. For the CDR3, the DNA is TGTGCCAGCAGCGTATGGGGGGGATTAAGGGAGACCCAGTACCTC.

The V and J genes are TRBV12-3 or TRBV12-4 and TRBJ1-5; D is perhaps TRBD1 (5 bases). CDR3 size: 15 residues. Trimming removed 2 bases from V and 0 bases from J, with 8 bases in between. The CDR3 DNA reads as TGTGCCAGCAGTTTAAACCAGGGTAGCAATCAGCCCCAGCATTTT. It specifies CASSLNQGSNQPQHF.

CDR3 DNA sequence: TGTGCCAGCAGCACTTCCTCCGCCGGGGGTAATTCACCCCTCCACTTT. As protein: CASSTSSAGGNSPLHF. The genes are TRBV12-3 or TRBV12-4 and TRBJ1-6; a possible D gene is TRBD1 (5 bases). V lost 6 bases to trimming and J lost 6 bases, with 18 bases between them. The length of the CDR3 is 16 residues.

The chain employs TRBV7-9 and TRBJ2-2; a weak D match, TRBD2 (5 bases). The CDR3 is 11 amino acids. The germline CDR1 and CDR2 sequences are SEHNR and FQNEAQ (reference sequence). The germline V and J ends were trimmed by 2 bases and 13 bases, with 8 bases remaining between them. The DNA of the CDR3 is TGTGCCAGCAGCTTAAAAGGAGGGCTGTTTTTT. This codes for CASSLKGGLFF.

The V call is TRBV28, the J call TRBJ1-4; D is uncertain. The CDR3 is 16 amino acids. From germline, CDR1 is MDHEN and CDR2 SYDVKM. V was pared by 5 bases and J by 3 bases, with 16 bases between. This CDR3 is CASSPSLGAANEKLFF. Written as DNA, the CDR3 is TGTGCCAGCAGTCCATCTCTAGGTGCTGCTAATGAAAAACTGTTTTTT. The complete variable domain, with remaining parts taken from reference TRBV28 and TRBJ1-4, reads DVKVTQSSRYLVKRTGEKVFLECVQDMDHENMFWYRQDPGLGLRLIYFSYDVKMKEKGDIPEGYSVSREKKERFSLILESASTNQTSMYLCASSPSLGAANEKLFFGSGTQLSVL.

This clonotype was seen repeatedly, ten times or more. J is TRBJ2-2 and V is TRBV10-3; D is ambiguous. In germline, CDR1 is ENHRY, CDR2 SYGVKD. The V end lost 3 bases, the J end lost 6 bases, and 17 bases lay between the germline ends. The CDR3 contains 16 residues. CDR3 region: CAISESGDLYAGELFF. In DNA form, the CDR3 reads TGTGCCATCAGTGAATCTGGGGATTTGTACGCCGGGGAGCTGTTTTTT.

The chain uses TRBV24-1 and TRBJ1-5, with TRBD1 as a possible D gene (6 bases). Trimming stripped 2 bases from V and 0 bases from J, with 28 bases between. The V gene's germline CDR1 is KGHDR and CDR2 SFDVKD. This CDR3 comprises 22 residues. Written as DNA, the CDR3 is TGTGCCACCAGTGATTCTGGACTAGCGGGGACAAGTACTCTTTTTAGCAATCAGCCCCAGCATTTT. It encodes CATSDSGLAGTSTLFSNQPQHF.

The sample holds many counts of this clonotype. The J gene is TRBJ2-5, the V gene TRBV29-1; no definite D call. Trimming took 7 bases from V and 0 from J, leaving 12 bases between them. This CDR3 region has 13 residues. Germline CDR1 SQVTM, CDR2 ANQGSEA. The CDR3 nucleotides read TGCAGCGCCCAAGGATGGTACCAAGAGACCCAGTACTTC. Translated: CSAQGWYQETQYF. Full variable domain (missing parts from reference TRBV29-1 and TRBJ2-5): SAVISQKPSRDICQRGTSLTIQCQVDSQVTMMFWYRQQPGQSLTLIATANQGSEATYESGFVIDKFPISRPNLTFSTLTVSNMSPEDSSIYLCSAQGWYQETQYFGPGTRLLVL.

V gene TRBV2 combines with J gene TRBJ1-2, with D uncertain. Germline CDR1 and CDR2: SNHLY and FYNNEI. The CDR3 sequence is 13 residues long. The CDR3 DNA reads as TGTGCTCACCCGGCGGCGGATAACTATGGCTACACCTTC. Translating it yields CAHPAADNYGYTF. Based on the CDR3 plus reference TRBV2 and TRBJ1-2, the full variable domain is EPEVTQTPSHQVTQMGQEVILRCVPISNHLYFYWYRQILGQKVEFLVSFYNNEISEKSEIFDDQFSVERPDGSNFTLKIRSTKLEDSAMYFCAHPAADNYGYTFGSGTRLTVV.

This clonotype was seen once. The CDR3, as DNA: TGCAGTGCAACGGGACCCAATGAAAAACTGTTTTTT. Protein sequence: CSATGPNEKLFF. The chain links TRBV20-1 to TRBJ1-4, with D possibly matching TRBD1 (5 bases). CDR1 and CDR2 from the germline V gene are DFQATT and SNEGSKA (reference sequence). CDR3 length: 12 residues. Trimming removed 6 bases from V and 5 bases from J, with 10 bases in between.

The rearrangement joins TRBV6-1 to TRBJ1-5; the match to TRBD1 covers 7 bases. The CDR3 is 16 amino acids. V was pared by 6 bases and J by 4 bases, with 12 bases of the junction left unmatched. The V gene's germline CDR1 is MNHNS and CDR2 SASEGT. The CDR3 spells CASSRTKMGQNQPQHF. The CDR3 nucleotides are TGTGCCAGCAGCCGTACAAAAATGGGACAGAATCAGCCCCAGCATTTT.

This clonotype was recorded many times. One end of the junction varies from germline; a read error may be responsible. This CDR3 reads CSAELGYGYTF. The CDR3 DNA is TGCAGCGCTGAACTTGGCTATGGCTACACCTTC. The chain links TRBV29-1 to TRBJ1-2; D is unclear. The CDR3 sequence is 11 residues long. From germline, CDR1 is SQVTM and CDR2 ANQGSEA.

The V and J genes are TRBV20-1 and TRBJ2-3; TRBD1 or TRBD2 may be the D gene (5 bases each). Germline assignment: CDR1 DFQATT and CDR2 SNEGSKA (reference sequence). Trimming removed 6 bases at V and 9 bases at J, with 16 bases between. The CDR3 length is 12 residues. The CDR3 reads CSAPEWDATQYF. CDR3 sequence (DNA): TGCAGTGCCCCTGAATGGGACGCAACGCAGTATTTT.

This sequence joins TRBV12-3 or TRBV12-4 and TRBJ2-3, with D unclear. There are 14 residues in the CDR3. Between the trimmed V and J ends, which lost 1 base and 3 bases, there was a span of 8 bases. The DNA for the CDR3 is TGTGCCAGCAGTTTAGAACAGCCTACAGATACGCAGTATTTT. Amino acids: CASSLEQPTDTQYF.

A note on this clonotype: This sequence may be a read error, since a much larger clone differs from it by one base. V is TRBV29-1 and J is TRBJ2-7; 10 bases fit TRBD1. This CDR3 is 11 amino acids long. Germline CDR1 is SQVTM and CDR2 is ANQGSEA. J was trimmed by 12 bases and V by 7 bases; bases with no gene match: 9. The CDR3 region has the DNA TGCAGCGCCTTTGGACAGGGGGGACTGTACTTC. Protein product: CSAFGQGGLYF.

A word on this clonotype: A read error may explain this, as a much larger clone is one base away. The CDR3 loop is CVSSWNFYEQYF. In nucleotides, the CDR3 is TGCGTCAGCAGCTGGAACTTTTACGAGCAGTACTTC. V usage is TRBV5-1 and J usage is TRBJ2-7; D ambiguous. Germline values: CDR1 SGHRS, CDR2 YFSETQ. The CDR3 covers 12 residues.

The chain uses TRBV28 and TRBJ1-2, with TRBD1 matching 9 bases. This CDR3 is built from 14 residues. Unmatched junction bases numbered 8, after V lost 5 bases and J lost 7 bases. Looked up from germline, CDR1 is MDHEN and CDR2 is SYDVKM. CDR3 nucleotides: TGTGCCAGCAGTGGGACAGGGATTTTCGGTGGCTACACCTTC. Its protein is CASSGTGIFGGYTF.

This clonotype was seen repeatedly, ten times or more. The chain links TRBV6-6 to TRBJ1-6; 8 bases line up with TRBD1. There are 14 residues in the CDR3. The junction had 5 bases not matched to a gene; V was cut back by 5 bases and J by 8 bases. CDR1 is MNHNY and CDR2 is SVGAGI in the germline V gene (reference sequence). As DNA, the CDR3 is TGTGCCAGCAGTACCGGACAGGGCCATTCACCCCTCCACTTT. Translating gives CASSTGQGHSPLHF.

This sequence joins TRBV15 and TRBJ2-5; the D gene is possibly TRBD2 (5 bases). CDR3 length: 15 residues. CDR1 is LNHNV and CDR2 is YYDKDF in the germline V gene (reference sequence). The V end lost 3 bases, the J end lost 3 bases, and 14 bases lay between the germline ends. This CDR3 is CATSSLARSEETQYF. In DNA form, the CDR3 reads TGTGCCACCAGCAGCTTAGCGCGGTCAGAAGAGACCCAGTACTTC.

The chain couples TRBV9 to TRBJ1-1; TRBD1 aligns across 7 bases. V was pared by 0 bases and J by 8 bases, with 10 bases of the junction left unmatched. This CDR3 spans 15 amino acids. The V gene's germline CDR1 is SGDLS and CDR2 YYNGEE. CDR3 loop: CASSVGGRGGREAFF. The CDR3 DNA follows: TGTGCCAGCAGCGTAGGGGGCAGGGGGGGCCGGGAAGCTTTCTTT.

With regard to this clonotype: Sequence at one end of the junction differs from germline and may be a read error. V gene TRBV10-3 combines with J gene TRBJ1-3, with D unresolved. The germline V gene encodes CDR1 ENHRY and CDR2 SYGVKD. CDR3 length: 16 residues. The CDR3 DNA reads as TGTGCCAGCAGTGAAGGAGGCTTGGCCTCTGGAAACACCATATATTTT. It codes for CASSEGGLASGNTIYF.

This clonotype was counted at least ten times. The V gene is TRBV5-1, the J gene TRBJ2-7, with 7 bases lining up with TRBD1. V lost 1 base to trimming and J lost 0 bases; unmatched junction nucleotides: 4. Germline V gene lookup returns CDR1 SGHRS and CDR2 YFSETQ. The CDR3 sequence is 15 residues long. CDR3 nucleotides: TGCGCCAGCAGCTTGCAACAGGGGACCTCCTACGAGCAGTACTTC. It is translated as CASSLQQGTSYEQYF.

This clonotype was counted only a few times. The CDR3 is CASSLLGMDTQYF. The CDR3 bases are TGTGCCAGCAGCCTTCTTGGGATGGATACGCAGTATTTT. The V and J genes are TRBV9 and TRBJ2-3; no clear D gene. CDR1 is SGDLS and CDR2 is YYNGEE in the germline V gene. The CDR3 has 13 residues. V lost 4 bases and J lost 6, with 12 bases in between.

The rearrangement links TRBV7-9 to TRBJ2-7; the match to TRBD1 covers 11 bases. The J call may be incorrect, as the DNA end agrees better with TRBJ2-1. The CDR3 contains 14 residues. Germline values: CDR1 SEHNR, CDR2 FQNEAQ (reference sequence). This CDR3 reads CASSSGTGGTEQFF. In DNA, the CDR3 is TGTGCCAGCAGCTCCGGGACAGGGGGGACTGAGCAGTTCTTC.

At least ten counts were recorded for this clonotype. The DNA for the CDR3 is TGTGCCAGCAGCTCGACAGGGCCTAGGAGCACTGAAGCTTTCTTT. Translation: CASSSTGPRSTEAFF. This chain uses TRBV12-3 or TRBV12-4 with TRBJ1-1, with 7 positions matching TRBD1. J gave up 4 bases and V 6 bases, and 11 bases lay outside the gene matches. The CDR3 spans 15 residues.

This clonotype was picked up a small number of times. The J gene is TRBJ2-3, the V gene TRBV7-2; 7 positions agree with TRBD2. The CDR3 sequence is 14 residues long. Losses at the gene ends were 3 bases for V and 6 bases for J; bases not matched to a gene: 6. Germline assignment: CDR1 SGHTA and CDR2 FQGNSA. Here the CDR3 reads CASSFSAGKDTQYF. CDR3 DNA sequence: TGTGCCAGCAGCTTCTCAGCGGGGAAGGATACGCAGTATTTT.